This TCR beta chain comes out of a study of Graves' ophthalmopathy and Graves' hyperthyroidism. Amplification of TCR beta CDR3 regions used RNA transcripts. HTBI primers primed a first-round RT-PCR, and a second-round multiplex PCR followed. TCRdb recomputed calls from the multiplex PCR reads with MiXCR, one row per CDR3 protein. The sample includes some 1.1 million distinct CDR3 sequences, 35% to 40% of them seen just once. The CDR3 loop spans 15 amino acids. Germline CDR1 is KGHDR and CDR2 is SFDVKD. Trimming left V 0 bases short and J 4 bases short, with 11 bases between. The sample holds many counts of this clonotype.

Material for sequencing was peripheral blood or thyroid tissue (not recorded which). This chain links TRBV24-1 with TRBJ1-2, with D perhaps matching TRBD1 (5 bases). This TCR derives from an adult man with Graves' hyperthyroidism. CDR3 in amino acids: CATSDLQGDGYGYTF. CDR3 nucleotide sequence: TGTGCCACCAGTGATTTGCAGGGTGATGGCTATGGCTACACCTTC.